This paragraph covers one T cell receptor (beta chain) sequence. This record belongs to a study of blood T cell repertoires in COVID-19. Turning to the study itself: Specimens from acute and convalescent COVID-19 originated in the United States, Italy and Spain. PBMCs, B-cell-depleted T cells, or T cells were the source of the cDNA or gDNA that made up the material.

Original analysis: Quantification of nucleated cells was approximated via reference gene primer amplification. TCRdb's copy holds only in-frame clones and misses some; the assay was immunoSEQ multiplex PCR. V, J and clone size are taken as reported in that table, and D and trimming were inferred from the DNA itself. The sample yields 85,000 to 110,000 clones, roughly 84% seen once. The CDR3 contains 17 residues. The germline CDR1 and CDR2 sequences are SGHAT and FQNNGV. The V end was cut by 4 bases, the J end by 5 bases, with 20 bases between. The sample was peripheral blood. The chain uses TRBV11-2 and TRBJ1-4; D perhaps matches TRBD1 (5 bases). The clonotype comes from a human donor in a cohort sampled during active COVID-19. The CDR3 DNA reads as TGTGCCAGCAGCTCCGGGGCCGGGGGTACTATGAATGAAAAACTGTTTTTT. Its translation: CASSSGAGGTMNEKLFF. The variable domain in full, with the rest retrieved from reference TRBV11-2 and TRBJ1-4, is EAGVAQSPRYKIIEKRQSVAFWCNPISGHATLYWYQQILGQGPKLLIQFQNNGVVDDSQLPKDRFSAERLKGVDSTLKIQPAKLEDSAVYLCASSSGAGGTMNEKLFFGSGTQLSVL.